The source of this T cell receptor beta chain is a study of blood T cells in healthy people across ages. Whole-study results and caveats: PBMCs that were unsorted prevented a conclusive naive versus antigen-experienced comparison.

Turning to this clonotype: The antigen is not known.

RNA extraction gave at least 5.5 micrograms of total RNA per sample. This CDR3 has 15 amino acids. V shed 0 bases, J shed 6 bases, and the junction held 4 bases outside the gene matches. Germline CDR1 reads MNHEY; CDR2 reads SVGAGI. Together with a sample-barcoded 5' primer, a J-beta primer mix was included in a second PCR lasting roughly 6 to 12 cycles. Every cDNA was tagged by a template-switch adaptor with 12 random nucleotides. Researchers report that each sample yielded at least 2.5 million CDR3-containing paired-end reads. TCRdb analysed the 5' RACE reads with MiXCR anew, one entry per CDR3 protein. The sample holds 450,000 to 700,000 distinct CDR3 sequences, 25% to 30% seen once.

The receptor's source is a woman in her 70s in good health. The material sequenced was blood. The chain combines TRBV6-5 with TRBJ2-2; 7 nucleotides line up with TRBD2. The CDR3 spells CASSYSGGSPGELFF. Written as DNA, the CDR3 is TGTGCCAGCAGTTACTCGGGCGGGAGCCCCGGGGAGCTGTTTTTT.